The 24 T cell receptor beta chains below come from one sample, sequenced in a study of blood T cell repertoires in COVID-19. Using immunoSEQ multiplex PCR, the repertoire was profiled, and TCRdb retains in-frame clones only, with some absent. The data show 260,000 or so clones, with around 81% seen just once and 6% to 8% held by the top ten. The sequenced sample was peripheral blood. The source of these receptors is a woman aged 80 or older with COVID-19, enrolled during active disease.

J is TRBJ1-5 and V is TRBV4-2; D remains unclear. Germline V gene sequence: CDR1 LGHNA, CDR2 YNFKEQ. The ends were cut back, 0 bases at V and 9 bases at J, with 15 bases in the middle. The CDR3 loop spans 15 amino acids. DNA for the CDR3: TGTGCCAGCAGCCAAGATTACAGCGGGCCAATGCCCCAGCATTTT. Encoded protein: CASSQDYSGPMPQHF.

V usage is TRBV10-3 and J usage is TRBJ1-1; the D gene is possibly TRBD1 (5 bases). The germline V gene has CDR1 ENHRY and CDR2 SYGVKD. Trimming stripped 6 bases from V and 4 bases from J, with 12 bases between. This CDR3 comprises 13 residues. The CDR3 coding sequence is TGTGCCATCAGCCCAAGGGGAAGCACTGAAGCTTTCTTT. Amino acid sequence: CAISPRGSTEAFF.

The rearrangement joins TRBV10-2 to TRBJ2-1, with TRBD2 matching 10 bases. The CDR3 has 17 residues. Trimming at V came to 2 bases and at J to 3 bases, leaving 7 bases not matched to a gene. Germline V gene lookup returns CDR1 WSHSY and CDR2 SAAADI. DNA of the CDR3: TGCGCCAGCAGTGAGCCACTTACTAGCGGGGACTACAATGAGCAGTTCTTC. Translation gives CASSEPLTSGDYNEQFF.

The J gene is TRBJ2-1, the V gene TRBV7-2, with TRBD1 as a possible D gene (6 bases). V was shortened by 3 bases and J by 7 bases, with 13 bases between the two germline ends. There are 14 residues in the CDR3. Germline V lookup: CDR1 SGHTA, CDR2 FQGNSA. CDR3 sequence: CASSFNRVINEQFF. The CDR3 bases are TGTGCCAGCAGCTTTAACAGGGTCATTAATGAGCAGTTCTTC. The variable domain in full, with the rest retrieved from reference TRBV7-2 and TRBJ2-1, is GAGVSQSPSNKVTEKGKDVELRCDPISGHTALYWYRQSLGQGLEFLIYFQGNSAPDKSGLPSDRFSAERTGGSVSTLTIQRTQQEDSAVYLCASSFNRVINEQFFGPGTRLTVL.

The CDR3 region has the DNA TGTGCCAGCAGCCGTACAGGGGATCCTGGAAACACCATATATTTT. Translating gives CASSRTGDPGNTIYF. The chain is built from TRBV27 and TRBJ1-3; TRBD1 agrees at 7 bases. This CDR3 has 15 amino acids. From germline, CDR1 is MNHEY and CDR2 SMNVEV (reference sequence). V lost 6 bases, J lost 2 bases, and 7 bases stayed unmatched.

The J gene is TRBJ1-5, the V gene TRBV6-5; 11 nucleotides line up with TRBD1. The germline V gene encodes CDR1 MNHEY and CDR2 SVGAGI. V lost 8 bases and J lost 4; bases outside the gene matches: 7. The CDR3 totals 15 residues. In DNA, the CDR3 is TGTGCCAGCTGGGTAAGGGACAGGGGGAATCAGCCCCAGCATTTT. Its translation is CASWVRDRGNQPQHF.

The J gene is TRBJ1-1, the V gene TRBV7-2; D remains ambiguous. Trimming removed 5 bases at V and 1 base at J, with 14 bases between. Germline V gene data show CDR1 as SGHTA and CDR2 as FQGNSA. This CDR3 has 15 amino acids. CDR3 protein: CASSPQQHPNTEAFF. The CDR3, as DNA: TGTGCCAGCAGCCCCCAACAGCACCCGAACACTGAAGCTTTCTTT.

The rearrangement uses TRBV7-6 and TRBJ2-1; 7 nucleotides agree with TRBD1. Germline V gives CDR1 SGHVS, CDR2 FNYEAQ. The V segment lost 1 base and the J segment 8 bases; nucleotides outside the gene matches: 11. This CDR3 region has 16 residues. DNA for the CDR3: TGTGCCAGCAGCTTAGTTCGGGCAGGGGGAGCCTATGAGCAGTTCTTC. Residues: CASSLVRAGGAYEQFF.

The chain links TRBV7-3 to TRBJ1-1; D gene unclear. There are 15 residues in the CDR3. Germline V gene data show CDR1 as SGHTA and CDR2 as FQGTGA. Trimming left V 5 bases short and J 4 bases short, with 17 bases between. In nucleotides, the CDR3 is TGTGCCAGCAGCCTAGACTCGACACGGGGCACTGAAGCTTTCTTT. Translating gives CASSLDSTRGTEAFF.

The gene calls are TRBV14 and TRBJ1-2; 8 bases map to TRBD1. Germline lookup yields CDR1 SGHDN and CDR2 FVKESK. The CDR3 contains 14 residues. Trimming removed 4 bases from V and 3 bases from J; junction bases left unmatched: 4. CDR3 region: CASSRTGKYYGYTF. CDR3 nucleotide sequence: TGTGCCAGCAGCCGGACAGGGAAGTACTATGGCTACACCTTC.

The genes are TRBV11-2 and TRBJ2-7, with 7 bases that match TRBD2. The germline CDR1 and CDR2 sequences are SGHAT and FQNNGV. Germline trimming cut 2 bases from V and 1 base from J; bases unmatched to any gene: 14. The CDR3 sequence is 18 residues long. The CDR3 DNA reads TGTGCCAGCAGCTTAATGGCCTCGGGAGGAAGGATGTCCTACGAGCAGTACTTC. Translated: CASSLMASGGRMSYEQYF.

The chain recombines TRBV10-3 with TRBJ2-3; no reliable D call. V lost 7 bases and J lost 2, with 16 bases in between. This CDR3 spans 15 amino acids. Germline values: CDR1 ENHRY, CDR2 SYGVKD. CDR3 sequence reads: CAIKPDTTNTDTQYF. As DNA, the CDR3 is TGTGCCATCAAACCTGACACAACAAACACAGATACGCAGTATTTT.

The chain employs TRBV4-1 and TRBJ1-5; TRBD1 matches 10 bases. Germline V gene lookup returns CDR1 MGHRA and CDR2 YSYEKL. With 3 bases clipped from V and 9 bases from J, the junction kept 5 bases outside the gene matches. The CDR3 consists of 14 residues. Written as DNA, the CDR3 is TGCGCCAGCAGCCAGGGACAGGGGATTCTGCCCCAGCATTTT. Protein product: CASSQGQGILPQHF.

The gene calls are TRBV5-5 and TRBJ1-2; 7 nucleotides line up with TRBD1. Losses at the gene ends were 3 bases for V and 6 bases for J; bases not matched to a gene: 5. Germline V gives CDR1 SGHKS, CDR2 YYEKEE (reference sequence). The CDR3 contains 13 residues. CDR3 sequence: CASSSTGSNGYTF. CDR3 in DNA: TGTGCCAGCAGCTCGACAGGGTCGAATGGCTACACCTTC.

This clone is a singleton in its sample. This chain uses TRBV2 with TRBJ1-2, with TRBD1 as a possible D gene (6 bases). V lost 4 bases and J 4 bases, leaving 10 bases between the germline ends. From germline, CDR1 is SNHLY and CDR2 FYNNEI. The CDR3 is made up of 13 amino acids. The CDR3 DNA reads as TGTGCCAGCAGTGGTACAGGGTCCTATGGCTACACCTTC. This sequence encodes CASSGTGSYGYTF.

The table lists this clone with a few counts. J is TRBJ2-5 and V is TRBV5-8, with D tentatively TRBD1 (6 bases). V was cut by 4 bases and J by 1 base, with 14 bases left in between. CDR1 and CDR2 from the germline V gene are SGHTS and YDEGEE. The CDR3 contains 15 residues. The CDR3 here is CASSKTGTLQETQYF. For the CDR3, the DNA is TGTGCCAGCAGCAAAACCGGGACACTCCAAGAGACCCAGTACTTC.

The chain joins TRBV10-2 to TRBJ1-1; D gene uncertain. Between the trimmed V and J ends, which lost 1 base and 0 bases, there was a span of 12 bases. Germline assignment: CDR1 WSHSY and CDR2 SAAADI. CDR3 length equals 16 residues. The CDR3 region is CASSELATPMNTEAFF. DNA for the CDR3: TGCGCCAGCAGTGAGTTGGCCACCCCGATGAACACTGAAGCTTTCTTT.

A remark on this clone: The identical CDR3 is also encoded by other nucleotide sequences in the sample. The gene calls are TRBV10-1 and TRBJ1-1; D may be TRBD1 (6 bases). Germline lookup yields CDR1 WNHNN and CDR2 SYGVQD (reference sequence). Trimming took off 6 bases at V and 0 bases at J, with 8 bases between the two ends. The CDR3 sequence is 13 residues long. The CDR3 DNA reads as TGCGCCAGCAGCGGACAGTTGAACACTGAAGCTTTCTTT. Amino acids: CASSGQLNTEAFF.

The V and J genes are TRBV6-2 or TRBV6-3 and TRBJ2-4; the match to TRBD2 covers 7 bases. Losses at the gene ends were 7 bases for V and 12 bases for J; bases not matched to a gene: 12. The CDR3 sequence is 13 residues long. Germline loops: CDR1 MNHEY, CDR2 SVGEGT. The CDR3 DNA follows: TGTGCCAGCACCCCGACTGGGGGGAGGGCTCAGTACTTC. It is translated as CASTPTGGRAQYF.

The J gene is TRBJ2-2, the V gene TRBV5-1; 8 bases map to TRBD1. Germline values: CDR1 SGHRS, CDR2 YFSETQ. The CDR3 sequence is 16 residues long. Losses at the gene ends were 8 bases for V and 7 bases for J; bases not matched to a gene: 16. The CDR3 here is CASTSRDRFQGGELFF. The CDR3 region has the DNA TGCGCCAGTACGTCCAGGGACAGGTTCCAGGGCGGGGAGCTGTTTTTT.

This clone was seen a handful of times. The chain uses TRBV29-1 and TRBJ1-5; no clear D. The CDR3 covers 12 residues. Germline CDR1 reads SQVTM; CDR2 reads ANQGSEA. V lost 6 bases, J lost 0 bases, and 6 bases lay in between. CDR3 sequence reads: CSVQDSNQPQHF. The CDR3 DNA is TGCAGCGTCCAGGATAGCAATCAGCCCCAGCATTTT.

The genes are TRBV28 and TRBJ1-4; D is unclear. This CDR3 is built from 14 residues. The germline V gene encodes CDR1 MDHEN and CDR2 SYDVKM. Between the trimmed V and J ends, which lost 1 base and 11 bases, there was a span of 14 bases. CDR3 residues: CASSLSGFDGKLFF. Written as DNA, the CDR3 is TGTGCCAGCAGTTTATCCGGGTTCGACGGGAAACTGTTTTTT.

The sample holds a few counts of this clone. The CDR3 region has the DNA TGCGCCAGCGCGGAAACAGGGAACTATGGCTACACCTTC. It is translated as CASAETGNYGYTF. This chain links TRBV5-1 with TRBJ1-2, with D possibly being TRBD1 (6 bases). The ends were cut back, 7 bases at V and 2 bases at J, with 12 bases in the middle. Germline V CDR1 and CDR2: SGHRS, YFSETQ. The CDR3 has 13 residues.

The rearrangement joins TRBV6-5 to TRBJ2-5; TRBD2 aligns across 7 bases. The V segment lost 0 bases and the J segment 2 bases; nucleotides outside the gene matches: 0. Germline V gene sequence: CDR1 MNHEY, CDR2 SVGAGI. The CDR3 is 14 amino acids. The CDR3 coding sequence is TGTGCCAGCAGTTACTCGCGGGGGCAAGAGACCCAGTACTTC. It yields the protein CASSYSRGQETQYF.